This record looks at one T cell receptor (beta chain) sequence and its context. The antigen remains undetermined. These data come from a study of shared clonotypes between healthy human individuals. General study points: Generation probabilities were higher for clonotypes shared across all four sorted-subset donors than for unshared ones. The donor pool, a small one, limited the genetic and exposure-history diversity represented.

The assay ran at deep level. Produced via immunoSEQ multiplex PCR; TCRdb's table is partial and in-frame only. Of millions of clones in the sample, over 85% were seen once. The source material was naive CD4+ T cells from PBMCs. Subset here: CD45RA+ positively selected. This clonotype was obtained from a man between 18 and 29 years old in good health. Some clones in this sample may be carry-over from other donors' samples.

The CDR3 nucleotides are TGTGCCAGCGGGGCCGTCGGCGGGAGGGACACCGGGGAGCTGTTTTTT. Translation gives CASGAVGGRDTGELFF. The J gene is TRBJ2-2, the V gene TRBV11-2; TRBD2 agrees at 9 bases. V trimming: 8 bases; J trimming: 3 bases; junction bases outside the gene matches: 10. The CDR3 is 16 amino acids. Germline V gene data show CDR1 as SGHAT and CDR2 as FQNNGV.